The 15 T cell receptor beta chains presented below share a single source sample, sequenced in a study of blood T cell repertoires in COVID-19. Clones were read by immunoSEQ multiplex PCR, and TCRdb kept only the in-frame ones, dropping some. Counted here are approximately 340,000 clones, around 90% occurring once; the ten biggest clones make up 7.5% to 10%. Sequenced sample: peripheral blood. These receptors were taken from a young man with COVID-19, enrolled during active disease.

V usage is TRBV6-5 and J usage is TRBJ1-2; D gene unclear. Trimming removed 5 bases at V and 10 bases at J, with 23 bases between. CDR1 is MNHEY and CDR2 is SVGAGI in the germline V gene. The CDR3 consists of 15 residues. CDR3: CASSPPDVGRIPYTF. For the CDR3, the DNA is TGTGCCAGCAGTCCTCCGGACGTAGGGAGGATTCCCTACACCTTC.

This clone showed up just once. The chain is built from TRBV7-9 and TRBJ2-5; weak D call: TRBD2 (6 bases). This CDR3 spans 16 amino acids. Germline CDR1 reads SEHNR; CDR2 reads FQNEAQ (reference sequence). V lost 5 bases to trimming and J lost 5 bases, with 21 bases between them. The CDR3 nucleotides are TGTGCCAGCAGCCCCCGACGTCGTGGCGGGGTGGAGACCCAGTACTTC. Protein sequence: CASSPRRRGGVETQYF.

The gene calls are TRBV4-1 and TRBJ1-1; possibly TRBD1 for D (6 bases). Germline assignment: CDR1 MGHRA and CDR2 YSYEKL. The CDR3 runs to 18 residues. V lost 2 bases and J lost 3, with 22 bases in between. The CDR3 nucleotides are TGCGCCAGCAGCCAATCCGGCCCTCGAGGACAGAGGGACACTGAAGCTTTCTTT. This sequence encodes CASSQSGPRGQRDTEAFF.

The chain combines TRBV7-2 with TRBJ2-2, with D possibly being TRBD2 (5 bases). The CDR3 is made up of 14 amino acids. Germline assignment: CDR1 SGHTA and CDR2 FQGNSA. The ends were cut back, 2 bases at V and 3 bases at J, with 7 bases in the middle. CDR3 sequence reads: CASSLRGDTGELFF. For the CDR3, the DNA is TGTGCCAGCAGCTTACGGGGTGACACCGGGGAGCTGTTTTTT.

This chain connects TRBV21-1 to TRBJ2-7; the D segment call TRBD1 is taken from the table without a DNA check. TRBV21-1 is annotated as a pseudogene. This CDR3 spans 18 amino acids. The CDR3 protein is CASSEKKGFSDTPYEQYF. In DNA form, the CDR3 reads TGTGCCAGCAGCGAAAAAAAGGGGTTCTCGGACACCCCCTACGAGCAGTACTTC.

In its sample, this clone was seen a few times. V usage is TRBV7-6 and J usage is TRBJ1-5; TRBD1 matches at 9 bases. V was clipped by 2 bases and J by 0 bases; unmatched bases: 14. This CDR3 comprises 20 residues. Germline V gene lookup returns CDR1 SGHVS and CDR2 FNYEAQ. For the CDR3, the DNA is TGTGCCAGCAGCTTATTCCCTGGTGGGACAGGGCATGATAGCAATCAGCCCCAGCATTTT. This gives the protein CASSLFPGGTGHDSNQPQHF.

This clone was seen only once. Other nucleotide sequences in the sample specify the same CDR3. The chain carries TRBV5-6 and TRBJ2-5; TRBD2 agrees at 8 bases. Per the germline V gene, CDR1 is SGHDT and CDR2 is YYEEEE. V lost 4 bases to trimming and J lost 1 base; unmatched junction nucleotides: 0. CDR3 length: 13 amino acids. For the CDR3, the DNA is TGTGCCAGCAGCCGGGGGGGCCAAGAGACCCAGTACTTC. This gives the protein CASSRGGQETQYF.

The chain links TRBV3-1 (or the pseudogene TRBV3-2) to TRBJ2-7; D perhaps matches TRBD2 (6 bases). The V end lost 3 bases, the J end lost 2 bases, and 14 bases lay between the germline ends. In germline, CDR1 is LGHDT, CDR2 YNNKEL (reference sequence). The CDR3 consists of 15 residues. The CDR3 here is CASSQNSGSTYEQYF. The CDR3 DNA is TGTGCCAGCAGCCAGAACAGCGGGTCCACCTACGAGCAGTACTTC.

The rearrangement uses TRBV25-1 and TRBJ2-6; 8 nucleotides align to TRBD1. The V gene's germline CDR1 is MGHDK and CDR2 SYGVNS. The CDR3 sequence is 18 residues long. J gave up 3 bases and V 5 bases, and 12 bases lay outside the gene matches. The CDR3 DNA follows: TGTGCCAGCAGTTTGACAGGGGCCCCAGCGGGTGGGGCCAACGTCCTGACTTTC. It translates to CASSLTGAPAGGANVLTF.

This sequence joins TRBV24-1 and TRBJ2-1; TRBD1 aligns across 7 bases. J was trimmed by 10 bases and V by 3 bases; bases with no gene match: 5. In germline, CDR1 is KGHDR, CDR2 SFDVKD. There are 13 residues in the CDR3. This CDR3 is CATSDPGQSEQFF. The CDR3 DNA follows: TGTGCCACCAGTGATCCGGGACAGTCCGAGCAGTTCTTC.

The J gene is TRBJ2-1, the V gene TRBV7-2; 8 positions agree with TRBD2. J lost 5 bases, V lost 3 bases, and 3 bases had no gene match. The CDR3 loop spans 14 amino acids. Germline values: CDR1 SGHTA, CDR2 FQGNSA. DNA for the CDR3: TGTGCCAGCAGCTTGGGGCGGGGGGACAATGAGCAGTTCTTC. Amino acid sequence: CASSLGRGDNEQFF. The full variable domain, its missing parts supplied by reference TRBV7-2 and TRBJ2-1, is GAGVSQSPSNKVTEKGKDVELRCDPISGHTALYWYRQSLGQGLEFLIYFQGNSAPDKSGLPSDRFSAERTGGSVSTLTIQRTQQEDSAVYLCASSLGRGDNEQFFGPGTRLTVL.

V gene TRBV27 combines with J gene TRBJ2-7; D is possibly TRBD2 (6 bases). V lost 8 bases, J lost 4 bases, and 15 bases lay in between. CDR1 and CDR2 (germline): MNHEY, SMNVEV (reference sequence). CDR3 length: 13 amino acids. CDR3 sequence: CASGAGGAYEQYF. CDR3 coding DNA: TGTGCCAGCGGGGCGGGCGGGGCTTACGAGCAGTACTTC.

The V call is TRBV9, the J call TRBJ1-5; D is undetermined. Looked up from germline, CDR1 is SGDLS and CDR2 is YYNGEE. Between the trimmed V and J ends, which lost 0 bases and 1 base, there was a span of 5 bases. This CDR3 is 14 amino acids long. The CDR3 coding sequence is TGTGCCAGCAGCGTAGGGGCGAGCAATCAGCCCCAGCATTTT. Its translation: CASSVGASNQPQHF.

This clone was seen only a few times. The CDR3 DNA sequence: TGTGCCAGCAGAGAAGTAAATGCAGGGGACACAAACTATGGCTACACCTTC. Its translation: CASREVNAGDTNYGYTF. The chain combines TRBV9 with TRBJ1-2; TRBD1 might be the D (6 bases). CDR1 is SGDLS, CDR2 YYNGEE, per germline. The germline V and J ends were trimmed by 5 bases and 2 bases, with 22 bases remaining between them. The CDR3 has 17 amino acids.

This clone was seen just once. V usage is TRBV9 and J usage is TRBJ2-3; D is uncertain. The CDR3 has 12 residues. Trimming cost V 2 bases and J 6 bases, with 7 bases left between them. In germline, CDR1 is SGDLS, CDR2 YYNGEE. This chain's CDR3 is CASSVSSDTQYF. In DNA form, the CDR3 reads TGTGCCAGCAGCGTCTCCTCGGATACGCAGTATTTT.